The clone carrying this TCR beta chain showed up many times. V shed 6 bases, J shed 3 bases, and the junction held 7 bases outside the gene matches. This CDR3 spans 14 amino acids. The germline V gene encodes CDR1 DFQATT and CDR2 SNEGSKA (reference sequence). Profiles of TCR beta VDJ and CDR3 were generated from a genomic DNA template. MiXCR was run by TCRdb on the reads, yielding one entry per CDR3 protein. The data show 150,000 to 200,000 distinct CDR3 sequences, with around half seen just once and roughly 1.1% held by the top ten. The authors sequenced patients whose flow cytometry had shown CD8+CD57+ cell expansion. The data stem from a study of CD8+CD57+ T cells in acquired aplastic anemia.

The source of this sequence is a human donor with aplastic anemia. V and J are TRBV20-1 and TRBJ2-7; 11 positions agree with TRBD2. The specimen sequenced was sorted CD4+, CD8+, or CD8+CD57+ T cells (not recorded which) from PBMCs. The CDR3 region is CSAKTSGVVYEQYF. The CDR3 region has the DNA TGCAGTGCAAAGACTAGCGGGGTTGTCTACGAGCAGTACTTC.